These 27 T cell receptor beta chains share one sample of origin, sequenced in a study of T cells in Graves' hyperthyroidism and ophthalmopathy (dated by TCRdb to the late 2010s). The library was obtained by multiplex PCR. The run used an Illumina HiSeq 2000. The TCR beta CDR3 regions were amplified from the RNA transcripts. A first-round RT-PCR of the TCR CDR3 used the HTBI primer set with the Qiagen OneStep RT-PCR kit. TCRdb took the public reads, trimmed them with fastp at Q25, ran MiXCR for clone calling and kept in-frame beta chains. Each record represents a unique CDR3 protein, reported with the most common genes and DNA among its rows. This sample comprises fewer than 250,000 distinct CDR3 sequences, approximately 25% of them detected only once. The leading ten clones occupy around 32% of the sample. Sequenced input: blood. These receptors were obtained from a woman aged 40 to 50 with Graves' ophthalmopathy.

This clonotype has at least ten counts. This chain joins TRBV29-1 and TRBJ2-5, with a weak D call TRBD1 (6 bases). The germline V gene has CDR1 SQVTM and CDR2 ANQGSEA. V lost 3 bases, J lost 5 bases, and 25 bases lay in between. The CDR3 loop spans 17 amino acids. The CDR3 loop reads CSVDRAERGYREETQYF. The CDR3 DNA sequence: TGCAGCGTTGATAGGGCCGAGCGTGGGTACAGGGAGGAGACCCAGTACTTC.

This clonotype came up many times. The J gene is TRBJ2-5, the V gene TRBV10-3; the D is unclear. V shed 2 bases and J shed 0 bases, with 13 bases lying between them. The germline V gene has CDR1 ENHRY and CDR2 SYGVKD. The CDR3 is 16 residues long. The CDR3 region has the DNA TGTGCCATCAGTGAGAATGGCCAACAGTACCAAGAGACCCAGTACTTC. Translated, it gives CAISENGQQYQETQYF.

This clonotype was seen ten or more times. V gene TRBV5-1 combines with J gene TRBJ2-5; possible D gene TRBD1, 5 bases. CDR1 and CDR2 from the germline V gene are SGHRS and YFSETQ. CDR3 length equals 15 residues. Trimming stripped 4 bases from V and 2 bases from J, with 15 bases between. CDR3 in amino acids: CASSSLPGFQETQYF. DNA for the CDR3: TGCGCCAGCAGCAGCCTTCCAGGGTTTCAAGAGACCCAGTACTTC.

This clonotype was observed many times. V usage is TRBV28 and J usage is TRBJ2-7, with 9 bases aligning to TRBD2. Germline lookup yields CDR1 MDHEN and CDR2 SYDVKM. V was pared by 10 bases and J by 8 bases, with 9 bases of the junction left unmatched. The CDR3 loop spans 12 amino acids. The CDR3 is CAIIGTSQKQYF. The CDR3 DNA reads as TGTGCCATCATTGGGACTAGCCAAAAGCAGTACTTC.

This clonotype was observed at least ten times. The genes are TRBV7-9 and TRBJ2-7; 7 bases match TRBD1. The junction had 9 bases not matched to a gene; V was cut back by 3 bases and J by 4 bases. Looked up from germline, CDR1 is SEHNR and CDR2 is FQNEAQ (reference sequence). The CDR3 contains 15 residues. CDR3 protein: CASSFGTEVLYEQYF. CDR3 DNA sequence: TGTGCCAGCAGCTTTGGGACAGAGGTCCTGTACGAGCAGTACTTC.

This clonotype was recorded at least ten times. The CDR3 DNA reads TGTGCCTGGAGTGAGGCTCCCGGGGAGCTGTTTTTT. Its protein is CAWSEAPGELFF. The rearrangement links TRBV30 to TRBJ2-2, with D uncertain. The CDR3 is made up of 12 amino acids. Germline V gene data show CDR1 as GTSNPN and CDR2 as SVGIG (reference sequence). The V end was cut by 1 base, the J end by 6 bases, with 6 bases between. Full variable domain (outside the CDR3, taken from reference TRBV30 and TRBJ2-2): SQTIHQWPATLVQPVGSPLSLECTVEGTSNPNLYWYRQAAGRGLQLLFYSVGIGQISSEVPQNLSASRPQDRQFILSSKKLLLSDSGFYLCAWSEAPGELFFGEGSRLTVL.

The V gene is TRBV10-3, the J gene TRBJ1-3; D unresolved. CDR3 length: 19 residues. V was cut by 3 bases and J by 0 bases, with 21 bases left in between. The germline V gene encodes CDR1 ENHRY and CDR2 SYGVKD. The CDR3 DNA reads TGTGCCATCAGTGATGACCCCCTGGCGCCCCCATTCTCTGGAAACACCATATATTTT. It specifies CAISDDPLAPPFSGNTIYF.

The chain recombines TRBV19 with TRBJ2-2; weak D call: TRBD1 (6 bases). The CDR3 sequence is 15 residues long. Germline V gene data show CDR1 as LNHDA and CDR2 as SQIVND (reference sequence). The V gene lost 5 bases and the J gene lost 5 bases, with 15 bases spanning the gap. The CDR3, as DNA: TGTGCCAGTAGTCCCCGGACAGAGAGTACCGGGGAGCTGTTTTTT. Encoded protein: CASSPRTESTGELFF.

This clonotype appeared many times. The gene calls are TRBV28 and TRBJ2-5; D may be TRBD1 (6 bases). The CDR3 runs 13 residues. CDR1 is MDHEN and CDR2 is SYDVKM in the germline V gene. Trimming removed 10 bases from V and 0 bases from J, with 12 bases in between. CDR3 loop: CATRQADQETQYF. The DNA of the CDR3 is TGTGCCACCCGACAGGCCGACCAAGAGACCCAGTACTTC.

This chain links TRBV4-2 with TRBJ2-1; TRBD2 is a possible D gene (5 bases). V was pared by 3 bases and J by 2 bases, with 5 bases between. The CDR3 totals 13 residues. Germline CDR1 and CDR2: LGHNA and YNFKEQ. The CDR3 DNA follows: TGTGCCAGCAGCCACGGGACCTACAATGAGCAGTTCTTC. As protein: CASSHGTYNEQFF.

The rearrangement uses TRBV4-2 and TRBJ1-2; 9 bases are a match to TRBD1. V shed 6 bases and J 4 bases; nucleotides not matched to a gene: 12. This CDR3 contains 16 residues. Germline CDR1 and CDR2: LGHNA and YNFKEQ. CDR3 nucleotides: TGTGCCAGCAGACAGAGATACAGGGGGCAGGGCTATGGCTACACCTTC. As protein: CASRQRYRGQGYGYTF.

This clonotype was detected ten times or more. The rearrangement joins TRBV20-1 to TRBJ2-5; 9 bases are shared with TRBD2. This CDR3 has 18 residues. V was pared by 1 base and J by 3 bases, with 15 bases of the junction left unmatched. Germline CDR1 and CDR2: DFQATT and SNEGSKA (reference sequence). The CDR3 coding sequence is TGCAGTGCTAGAGGGGCCCTGACTAGCGGCCTCTTGGAAGAGACCCAGTACTTC. It translates to CSARGALTSGLLEETQYF.

This clonotype was recorded a few times. This chain connects TRBV11-1 to TRBJ2-5, with D possibly called TRBD1 or TRBD2 (5 bases each). This CDR3 has 17 residues. V was cut by 3 bases and J by 2 bases, with 19 bases left in between. CDR1 and CDR2 (germline): SGHAT, FQDESV (reference sequence). CDR3 coding DNA: TGTGCCAGCAGCTTTAGGCCCTACCGGGACCTACAAGAGACCCAGTACTTC. It translates to CASSFRPYRDLQETQYF.

This clonotype has just a few counts. The chain recombines TRBV6-1 with TRBJ1-5; TRBD1 is a possible D gene (6 bases). The CDR3 consists of 14 residues. Germline CDR1 and CDR2: MNHNS and SASEGT. V was cut by 5 bases and J by 7 bases, with 15 bases left in between. The CDR3 spells CASSSTGSGQPQHF. CDR3 nucleotide sequence: TGTGCCAGCAGTAGTACAGGGTCAGGACAGCCCCAGCATTTT.

This clonotype occurred many times. The genes are TRBV6-5 and TRBJ2-2, with a weak D call TRBD2 (6 bases). CDR1 and CDR2 from the germline V gene are MNHEY and SVGAGI. Trimming cost V 7 bases and J 4 bases, with 10 bases left between them. There are 13 residues in the CDR3. The CDR3 loop reads CASTPGVTGELFF. For the CDR3, the DNA is TGTGCCAGCACCCCGGGGGTCACCGGGGAGCTGTTTTTT.

The chain employs TRBV28 and TRBJ1-5, with D unclear. CDR3 length: 15 amino acids. Trimming cost V 3 bases and J 0 bases, with 9 bases left between them. Germline CDR1 is MDHEN and CDR2 is SYDVKM. CDR3: CASSLSSDSNQPQHF. The CDR3 region has the DNA TGTGCCAGCAGTTTGAGTTCCGATAGCAATCAGCCCCAGCATTTT.

The chain joins TRBV24-1 to TRBJ1-5; D is uncertain. V was shortened by 10 bases and J by 6 bases, with 18 bases between the two germline ends. Germline loops: CDR1 KGHDR, CDR2 SFDVKD. CDR3 length equals 14 residues. CDR3 bases: TGTGCCACTCCCGGGAAACTTGGGCTTCAGCCCCAGCATTTT. It encodes CATPGKLGLQPQHF.

The sample holds many counts of this clonotype. The gene calls are TRBV6-5 and TRBJ2-7; D is undetermined. CDR3 length equals 13 residues. Germline V CDR1 and CDR2: MNHEY, SVGAGI. V dropped 1 base and J dropped 3 bases, with 7 bases sitting between them. CDR3: CASSYLIHYEQYF. The CDR3 DNA follows: TGTGCCAGCAGTTACTTGATCCACTACGAGCAGTACTTC.

There are many counts of this clonotype. The rearrangement uses TRBV28 and TRBJ1-2; D unclear. Trimming stripped 4 bases from V and 5 bases from J, with 11 bases between. Germline V CDR1 and CDR2: MDHEN, SYDVKM. CDR3 length equals 13 residues. The CDR3 here is CASSSRTEYGYTF. In DNA form, the CDR3 reads TGTGCCAGCAGTTCAAGGACGGAATATGGCTACACCTTC.

This clonotype was found many times. V gene TRBV18 combines with J gene TRBJ2-5, with 8 bases aligning to TRBD1. J gave up 3 bases and V 3 bases, and 12 bases lay outside the gene matches. Germline CDR1 is KGHSH and CDR2 is LQKENI. The CDR3 length is 17 residues. The CDR3 spells CASSPPTGTGREETQYF. The CDR3 bases are TGTGCCAGCTCACCTCCAACCGGGACAGGAAGGGAAGAGACCCAGTACTTC.

This clonotype was seen at least ten times. The CDR3 region has the DNA TGTGCCACCAGCCTGGGACAGGTCGCCATGGGGCCCCAGCATTTT. Translation gives CATSLGQVAMGPQHF. This chain connects TRBV15 to TRBJ1-5, with TRBD1 matching 8 bases. This CDR3 comprises 15 residues. With 5 bases clipped from V and 9 bases from J, the junction kept 12 bases outside the gene matches. The germline V gene encodes CDR1 LNHNV and CDR2 YYDKDF (reference sequence).

In its sample, this clonotype was seen many times. This rearrangement joins TRBV20-1 to TRBJ2-7; D may be TRBD1 (6 bases). V lost 7 bases and J lost 2, with 12 bases in between. This CDR3 region has 12 residues. Germline V gene sequence: CDR1 DFQATT, CDR2 SNEGSKA (reference sequence). The CDR3 DNA sequence: TGCAGTGGATCCGGACAGACCTACGAGCAGTACTTC. It specifies CSGSGQTYEQYF.

In this sample, this clonotype turned up many times. The chain links TRBV9 to TRBJ1-1; D is possibly TRBD1 (6 bases). Trimming pared 0 bases from V and 11 bases from J, leaving 17 bases between. Germline lookup yields CDR1 SGDLS and CDR2 YYNGEE. The CDR3 runs to 14 residues. CDR3 DNA: TGTGCCAGCAGCGTAGAGGGAGACAGGCGCCCCGCTTTCTTT. This codes for CASSVEGDRRPAFF.

The genes are TRBV6-1 and TRBJ2-7; D gene uncertain. V was clipped by 6 bases and J by 3 bases, with 9 bases between them. This CDR3 spans 12 amino acids. The germline CDR1 and CDR2 sequences are MNHNS and SASEGT. In DNA, the CDR3 is TGTGCCAGCAGGGTACAAGGCTACGAGCAGTACTTC. This translates into CASRVQGYEQYF.

Concerning this clonotype itself: It may be a read error: a sequence one base away is much more abundant. This chain connects TRBV6-1 to TRBJ2-7, with 12 positions matching TRBD1. V gave up 6 bases and J gave up 2 bases; unmatched junction bases: 5. CDR3 length: 15 residues. Per germline, CDR1 MNHNS and CDR2 SASEGT. CDR3 sequence (DNA): TGTGCCAGCAGGCCGGGACAGGGGGCGACCTACGAGCAGTACTTC. Its protein product is CASRPGQGATYEQYF.

The gene calls are TRBV6-1 and TRBJ2-7; tentative D call: TRBD1 (6 bases). Germline CDR1 is MNHNS and CDR2 is SASEGT. The CDR3 covers 14 residues. V lost 8 bases to trimming and J lost 6 bases, with 20 bases between them. CDR3 amino acids: CASGTTGPRAEQYF. As DNA, the CDR3 is TGTGCCAGCGGGACAACGGGACCCAGGGCCGAGCAGTACTTC.

This clonotype was seen many times. This chain links TRBV28 with TRBJ1-2, with D uncertain. The CDR3 contains 17 residues. Trimming stripped 1 base from V and 4 bases from J, with 19 bases between. CDR1 is MDHEN, CDR2 SYDVKM, per germline. CDR3 coding DNA: TGTGCCAGCAGTTTATCCCCTAGGGCGGCTACTATCTATGGCTACACCTTC. This gives the protein CASSLSPRAATIYGYTF.